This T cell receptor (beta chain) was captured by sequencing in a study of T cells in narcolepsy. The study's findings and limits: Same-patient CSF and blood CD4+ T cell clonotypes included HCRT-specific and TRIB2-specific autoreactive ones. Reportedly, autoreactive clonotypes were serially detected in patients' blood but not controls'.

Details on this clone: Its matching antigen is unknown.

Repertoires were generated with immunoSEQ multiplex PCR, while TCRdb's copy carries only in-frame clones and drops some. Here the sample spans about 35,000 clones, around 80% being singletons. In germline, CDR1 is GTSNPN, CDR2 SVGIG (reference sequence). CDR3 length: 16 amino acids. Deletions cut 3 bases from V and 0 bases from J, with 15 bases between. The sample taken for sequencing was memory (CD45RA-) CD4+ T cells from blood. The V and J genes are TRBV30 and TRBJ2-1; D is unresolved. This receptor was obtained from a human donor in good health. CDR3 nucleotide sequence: TGTGCCTGGAGAGATCTTAAGGGTAGCTCCTACAATGAGCAGTTCTTC. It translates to CAWRDLKGSSYNEQFF.